This T cell receptor (beta chain) is drawn from a study of cytomegalovirus exposure and HLA in healthy donors. As regards this clone: The target antigen is unknown.

The germline CDR1 and CDR2 sequences are SGHRS and YFSETQ. The CDR3 is made up of 15 amino acids. Researchers ran the PCR with 60 Vbeta and 13 Jbeta primers. Assay: immunoSEQ multiplex PCR; the TCRdb copy retains only in-frame clones and omits some. The data hold around 170,000 clones, with over 75% observed a single time. Study-level results: The CMV antigen specificity of a few CMV-associated chains was confirmed through in vitro analysis.

The chain is built from TRBV5-1 and TRBJ2-5; TRBD1 matches at 9 bases. The J call may be wrong; the DNA end is better matched by TRBJ2-7. This clonotype was obtained from a man between 60 and 70 years old in good health and CMV-seronegative. The sequencing input was PBMCs. CDR3 sequence (DNA): TGCGCCAGCGGGACAGGGTTGAGGGAGAGCTACGAGCAGTACTTC. Amino acid sequence: CASGTGLRESYEQYF.